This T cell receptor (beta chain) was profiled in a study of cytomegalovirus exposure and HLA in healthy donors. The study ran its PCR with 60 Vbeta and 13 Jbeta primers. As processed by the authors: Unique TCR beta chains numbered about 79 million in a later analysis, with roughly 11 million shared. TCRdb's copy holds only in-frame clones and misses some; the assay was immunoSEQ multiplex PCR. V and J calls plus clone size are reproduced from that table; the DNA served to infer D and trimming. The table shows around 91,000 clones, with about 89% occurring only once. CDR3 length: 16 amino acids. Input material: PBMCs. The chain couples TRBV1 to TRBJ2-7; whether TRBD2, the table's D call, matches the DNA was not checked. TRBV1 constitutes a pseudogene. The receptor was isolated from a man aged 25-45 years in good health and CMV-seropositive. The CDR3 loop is CTSSQVASGRSYEQYF. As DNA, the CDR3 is TGCACCAGCAGCCAAGTTGCTAGCGGTAGATCCTACGAGCAGTACTTC.